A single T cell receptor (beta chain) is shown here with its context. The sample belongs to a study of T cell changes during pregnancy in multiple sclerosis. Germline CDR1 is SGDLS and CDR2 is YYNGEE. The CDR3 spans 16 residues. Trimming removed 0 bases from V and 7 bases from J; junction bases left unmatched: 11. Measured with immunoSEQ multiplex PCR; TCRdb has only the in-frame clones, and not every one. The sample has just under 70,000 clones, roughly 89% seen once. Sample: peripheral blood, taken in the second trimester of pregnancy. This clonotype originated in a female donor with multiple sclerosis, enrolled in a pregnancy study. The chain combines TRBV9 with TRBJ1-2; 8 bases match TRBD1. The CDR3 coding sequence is TGTGCCAGCAGCGTAGTGGGCACGGACAGGGTGGGTGGCTACACCTTC. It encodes CASSVVGTDRVGGYTF.